One sample yielded the 23 T cell receptor beta chains listed below, sequenced in a study of shared T cell receptors in the human thymus. Using immunoSEQ multiplex PCR, the repertoire was profiled, and TCRdb retains in-frame clones only, with some absent. The sample contains hundreds of thousands of clones, about 90% of which appear only once. This sample also appeared in a second study, on human thymus T cells.

Material for sequencing was thymocytes. The origin of the receptors is a boy younger than two with a congenital heart defect.

Only one count was recorded for this clone. This CDR3 reads CASSSWGRTGELFF. For the CDR3, the DNA is TGTGCCAGCAGTTCGTGGGGGCGCACCGGGGAGCTGTTTTTT. The V call is TRBV27, the J call TRBJ2-2, with D perhaps TRBD1 (6 bases). V lost 4 bases, J lost 4 bases, and 10 bases lay in between. From germline, CDR1 is MNHEY and CDR2 SMNVEV (reference sequence). The CDR3 extends over 14 amino acids.

CDR3 bases: TGTGCCAGCAGTGGGGGCCTACAAGGATCCTACGAGCAGTACTTC. Translating it yields CASSGGLQGSYEQYF. The rearrangement links TRBV6-1 to TRBJ2-7, with a weak D call TRBD1 (5 bases). The length of the CDR3 is 15 residues. Trimming pared 4 bases from V and 1 base from J, leaving 14 bases between. Germline-derived CDR1 and CDR2 are MNHNS and SASEGT.

The chain recombines TRBV10-3 with TRBJ2-7, with no clear D. The V end lost 4 bases, the J end lost 0 bases, and 13 bases lay between the germline ends. CDR3 length: 15 residues. Germline CDR1 and CDR2: ENHRY and SYGVKD. CDR3 sequence reads: CAISVKRFSSYEQYF. In nucleotides, the CDR3 is TGTGCCATCAGTGTTAAGCGCTTCAGCTCCTACGAGCAGTACTTC.

There are a few counts of this clone. The genes are TRBV28 and TRBJ2-4; D is unclear. The germline gives CDR1 MDHEN, CDR2 SYDVKM. The CDR3 totals 14 residues. The V end lost 0 bases, the J end lost 4 bases, and 7 bases lay between the germline ends. This CDR3 is CASSLWGRKNIQYF. The CDR3 bases are TGTGCCAGCAGTTTATGGGGCAGGAAAAACATTCAGTACTTC.

The V gene is TRBV11-2, the J gene TRBJ2-3; D possibly corresponds to TRBD2 (5 bases). V dropped 4 bases and J dropped 1 base, with 15 bases sitting between them. CDR3 length equals 16 residues. CDR1 and CDR2 (germline): SGHAT, FQNNGV. The DNA of the CDR3 is TGTGCCAGCAGCTCCCCAGCGCGAGGGCGCACAGATACGCAGTATTTT. As protein: CASSSPARGRTDTQYF.

The rearrangement joins TRBV7-6 to TRBJ2-5; possibly TRBD1 for D (6 bases). Looked up from germline, CDR1 is SGHVS and CDR2 is FNYEAQ. This CDR3 has 14 amino acids. V dropped 5 bases and J dropped 5 bases, with 15 bases sitting between them. The chain's CDR3 is CASSTRQVGETQYF. The DNA for the CDR3 is TGTGCCAGCAGCACCAGACAGGTCGGGGAGACCCAGTACTTC.

The chain recombines TRBV28 with TRBJ2-7; maybe TRBD1 (6 bases). V shed 6 bases and J shed 2 bases, with 17 bases lying between them. Looked up from germline, CDR1 is MDHEN and CDR2 is SYDVKM. CDR3 length: 15 residues. The CDR3, as DNA: TGTGCCAGCAGCCGTGGACAGCCACATACCTACGAGCAGTACTTC. Protein sequence: CASSRGQPHTYEQYF. Using reference TRBV28 and TRBJ2-7 for the parts outside the CDR3, the full variable domain is DVKVTQSSRYLVKRTGEKVFLECVQDMDHENMFWYRQDPGLGLRLIYFSYDVKMKEKGDIPEGYSVSREKKERFSLILESASTNQTSMYLCASSRGQPHTYEQYFGPGTRLTVT.

The rearrangement links TRBV4-3 to TRBJ1-1, with D possibly TRBD1 on 5 matching bases. The length of the CDR3 is 12 residues. CDR1 and CDR2 (germline): LGHNA, YSLEER. Trimming stripped 2 bases from V and 8 bases from J, with 9 bases between. CDR3 coding DNA: TGCGCCAGCAGCCAACCCCGACAGGAAGCTTTCTTT. Translation gives CASSQPRQEAFF.

The V call is TRBV6-6, the J call TRBJ2-1; 7 bases are shared with TRBD1. V dropped 6 bases and J dropped 4; count of bases not matched to a gene: 12. Germline values: CDR1 MNHNY, CDR2 SVGAGI (reference sequence). The CDR3 loop spans 16 amino acids. CDR3 DNA sequence: TGTGCCAGCAGGCAAGGAGACAGGGAACTTTACAATGAGCAGTTCTTC. Residues: CASRQGDRELYNEQFF.

This chain joins TRBV5-4 and TRBJ1-2; 9 bases map to TRBD1. Germline lookup yields CDR1 SGHNT and CDR2 YYREEE (reference sequence). The length of the CDR3 is 15 residues. V lost 7 bases and J lost 4; bases outside the gene matches: 11. CDR3: CASSLPDRGFYGYTF. The DNA for the CDR3 is TGTGCCAGCTCATTGCCTGACAGGGGGTTCTATGGCTACACCTTC.

The J gene is TRBJ1-6, the V gene TRBV29-1; D possibly corresponds to TRBD1 (5 bases). The V end lost 6 bases, the J end lost 3 bases, and 9 bases lay between the germline ends. CDR3 length: 13 residues. Germline CDR1 reads SQVTM; CDR2 reads ANQGSEA. CDR3 region: CSVLQDYNSPLHF. In nucleotides, the CDR3 is TGCAGCGTCCTACAGGACTATAATTCACCCCTCCACTTT.

The rearrangement uses TRBV9 and TRBJ2-1; D is unclear. This CDR3 is built from 16 residues. Trimming left V 0 bases short and J 2 bases short, with 12 bases between. Per germline, CDR1 SGDLS and CDR2 YYNGEE. This chain's CDR3 is CASSVVGSRTYNEQFF. CDR3 DNA: TGTGCCAGCAGCGTAGTTGGCTCTCGCACCTACAATGAGCAGTTCTTC.

This chain connects TRBV30 to TRBJ2-4; 8 bases are shared with TRBD1. CDR1 is GTSNPN and CDR2 is SVGIG in the germline V gene (reference sequence). The CDR3 sequence is 19 residues long. Trimming at V came to 3 bases and at J to 4 bases, leaving 20 bases not matched to a gene. The CDR3 loop reads CAWRLPVTGETPEKNIQYF. The CDR3 DNA sequence: TGTGCCTGGAGACTCCCCGTGACAGGGGAAACCCCCGAGAAAAACATTCAGTACTTC.

CDR3 bases: TGTGCCATCAGTGAGTTAAATGAAAAACTGTTTTTT. Translated: CAISELNEKLFF. The chain recombines TRBV10-3 with TRBJ1-4, with no clear D. The CDR3 has 12 residues. V was shortened by 1 base and J by 5 bases, with 2 bases between the two germline ends. Germline-derived CDR1 and CDR2 are ENHRY and SYGVKD.

The rearrangement joins TRBV19 to TRBJ1-1, with 10 bases that match TRBD1. CDR1 and CDR2 from the germline V gene are LNHDA and SQIVND (reference sequence). After removal of 9 bases from V and 5 bases from J, the junction contained 6 bases not matched to a gene. This CDR3 has 13 amino acids. The chain's CDR3 is CASSDRGVTEAFF. In nucleotides, the CDR3 is TGTGCCAGCTCGGACAGGGGGGTGACTGAAGCTTTCTTT. The full variable domain, with the rest looked up from reference TRBV19 and TRBJ1-1, is DGGITQSPKYLFRKEGQNVTLSCEQNLNHDAMYWYRQDPGQGLRLIYYSQIVNDFQKGDIAEGYSVSREKKESFPLTVTSAQKNPTAFYLCASSDRGVTEAFFGQGTRLTVV.

V gene TRBV6-1 combines with J gene TRBJ2-5; D is possibly TRBD1 (5 bases). The V end lost 3 bases, the J end lost 2 bases, and 16 bases lay between the germline ends. This CDR3 has 16 residues. The germline V gene has CDR1 MNHNS and CDR2 SASEGT. CDR3: CASSEKSAQEQETQYF. The CDR3 bases are TGTGCCAGCAGTGAGAAGTCGGCACAGGAACAAGAGACCCAGTACTTC.

The rearrangement links TRBV5-4 to TRBJ1-2; no reliable D call. The germline V gene has CDR1 SGHNT and CDR2 YYREEE (reference sequence). The CDR3 is 14 residues long. Trimming left V 4 bases short and J 4 bases short, with 14 bases between. The CDR3 DNA reads as TGTGCCAGCAGCCGGGAAGTGGGGATCTATGGCTACACCTTC. This translates into CASSREVGIYGYTF.

The chain's CDR3 is CSAPAGFRTFF. CDR3 in DNA: TGCAGTGCCCCAGCGGGGTTTCGCACTTTCTTT. The chain combines TRBV20-1 with TRBJ1-1; D not certain. The V end lost 6 bases, the J end lost 12 bases, and 17 bases lay between the germline ends. Germline V gene sequence: CDR1 DFQATT, CDR2 SNEGSKA (reference sequence). The CDR3 has 11 residues.

This chain joins TRBV29-1 and TRBJ2-1; 12 positions match TRBD2. Germline V lookup: CDR1 SQVTM, CDR2 ANQGSEA. Germline trimming cut 7 bases from V and 4 bases from J; bases unmatched to any gene: 5. There are 14 residues in the CDR3. The CDR3 loop reads CSGRLAGDYNEQFF. As DNA, the CDR3 is TGCAGCGGTCGACTAGCGGGGGATTACAATGAGCAGTTCTTC.

This chain connects TRBV7-2 to TRBJ1-6; D may be TRBD1 (6 bases). The CDR3 spans 18 residues. Germline assignment: CDR1 SGHTA and CDR2 FQGNSA. V lost 5 bases and J lost 8, with 25 bases in between. CDR3 protein: CASSLTPGTLPVDSPLHF. The CDR3 coding sequence is TGTGCCAGCAGCCTAACCCCCGGGACACTCCCAGTGGATTCACCCCTCCACTTT. Full variable domain (remainder filled in from reference TRBV7-2 and TRBJ1-6): GAGVSQSPSNKVTEKGKDVELRCDPISGHTALYWYRQSLGQGLEFLIYFQGNSAPDKSGLPSDRFSAERTGGSVSTLTIQRTQQEDSAVYLCASSLTPGTLPVDSPLHFGNGTRLTVT.

This chain links TRBV11-2 with TRBJ2-7; 13 nucleotides agree with TRBD2. Germline CDR1 SGHAT, CDR2 FQNNGV. The CDR3 is 15 amino acids. The ends lost 5 bases at V and 1 base at J; junction bases unmatched: 2. The CDR3 reads CASSTTSGRSYEQYF. The CDR3 nucleotides read TGTGCCAGCAGCACGACTAGCGGGAGGTCCTACGAGCAGTACTTC.

The chain uses TRBV28 and TRBJ2-7, with D possibly TRBD1 on 6 matching bases. Germline V gene data show CDR1 as MDHEN and CDR2 as SYDVKM. This CDR3 is built from 17 residues. V shed 5 bases and J shed 3 bases, with 23 bases lying between them. CDR3 in amino acids: CASSRKINRDRGYEQYF. The CDR3 DNA reads TGTGCCAGCAGTCGAAAGATCAACAGGGACCGGGGCTACGAGCAGTACTTC.

This chain connects TRBV5-1 to TRBJ2-7; perhaps TRBD2 as D (5 bases). The V gene's germline CDR1 is SGHRS and CDR2 YFSETQ. The V gene lost 4 bases and the J gene lost 1 base, with 12 bases spanning the gap. This CDR3 comprises 14 residues. The CDR3 loop reads CASSPRALSYEQYF. Written as DNA, the CDR3 is TGCGCCAGCAGCCCGCGGGCGCTGTCCTACGAGCAGTACTTC.